This TCR beta chain comes out of a study of PD-1 blockade in classical Hodgkin lymphoma. Study-level background: Intravenous nivolumab at 3 mg/kg was given to patients every 2 weeks.

This CDR3 contains 14 residues. With V trimmed by 3 bases and J by 3 bases, 2 bases remained unmatched. Germline V gene lookup returns CDR1 SGHAT and CDR2 FQNNGV. This clone was seen only a few times. The antigen remains unidentified. The sample has other DNA sequences that encode this CDR3 too. Every patient had relapsed following autologous stem cell transplantation, and cohorts differed in brentuximab vedotin exposure. Complete response, partial response or progressive disease constituted the best response categories observed. Study-level results: Possibly reflecting disease activity or prior therapy, repertoire differences have causes that remain undefined.

Profiled with immunoSEQ multiplex PCR; TCRdb holds only in-frame clones, not every one. The data show about 17,000 clones, around three fifths seen once. The chain couples TRBV11-2 to TRBJ1-5, with 7 bases that match TRBD1. This receptor was obtained from a human donor with classical Hodgkin lymphoma. The sequencing used peripheral blood mononuclear cells (PBMCs), collected before the second cycle of nivolumab. The CDR3 is CASSLGQFNQPQHF. The CDR3 coding sequence is TGTGCCAGCAGCTTGGGACAGTTCAATCAGCCCCAGCATTTT.